This TCR beta chain was sequenced in a study of monozygotic twins with inflammatory bowel disease. CDR1 and CDR2 from the germline V gene are LNHDA and SQIVND (reference sequence). The CDR3 is 19 residues long. It was approximately 4,000 ng of total RNA that each TCR library used. Researchers used template switching to add UMIs featuring a 6-nucleotide sample barcode. TCRdb reprocessed the 5' RACE reads, with one entry per CDR3 protein and no DNA. This sample's table has some 450,000 distinct CDR3 sequences. The sequenced sample consisted of blood. This chain joins TRBV19 and TRBJ1-4. The sequence was obtained from a human donor with ulcerative colitis or Crohn's disease, or a healthy co-twin of an affected twin (not recorded which). CDR3 residues: CASTDPYGAESRGNEKLFF. Full variable domain (remainder filled in from reference TRBV19 and TRBJ1-4): DGGITQSPKYLFRKEGQNVTLSCEQNLNHDAMYWYRQDPGQGLRLIYYSQIVNDFQKGDIAEGYSVSREKKESFPLTVTSAQKNPTAFYLCASTDPYGAESRGNEKLFFGSGTQLSVL.